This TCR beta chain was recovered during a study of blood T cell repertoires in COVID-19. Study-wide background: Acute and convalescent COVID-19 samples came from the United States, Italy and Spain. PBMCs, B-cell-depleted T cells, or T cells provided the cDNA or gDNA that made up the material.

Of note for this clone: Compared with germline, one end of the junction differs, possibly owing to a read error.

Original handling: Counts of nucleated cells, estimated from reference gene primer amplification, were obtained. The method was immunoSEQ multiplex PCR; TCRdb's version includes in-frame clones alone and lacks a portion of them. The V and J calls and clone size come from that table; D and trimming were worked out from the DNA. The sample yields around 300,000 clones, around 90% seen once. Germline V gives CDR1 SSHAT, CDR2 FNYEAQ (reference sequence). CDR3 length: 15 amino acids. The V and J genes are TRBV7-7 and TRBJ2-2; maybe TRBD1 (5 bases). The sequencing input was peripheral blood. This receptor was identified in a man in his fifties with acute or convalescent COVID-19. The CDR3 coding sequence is TGTGCTAGCAGCCCGGTGGGGCAAGGAACCGGGGAGCTGTTTTTT. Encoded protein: CASSPVGQGTGELFF.